Below, 18 T cell receptor beta chains from the same sample are listed, as sequenced in a study of T cell repertoires in cytomegalovirus infection. From the reads, TCRdb called clonotypes with MiXCR, one entry per CDR3 protein. The sample records approximately 500,000 distinct CDR3 sequences, roughly 10% being singletons. The sequenced sample consisted of PBMCs. The receptors stem from a human donor in good health (CMV status not recorded). Some clones in this sample may be carry-over from other donors' samples.

This clonotype has at least ten counts. The chain employs TRBV28 and TRBJ2-1; 8 bases map to TRBD1. CDR3 length: 16 amino acids. CDR1 is MDHEN, CDR2 SYDVKM, per germline. V lost 3 bases, J lost 0 bases, and 4 bases stayed unmatched. CDR3 DNA sequence: TGTGCCAGCAGTTTCCAGGGGGCCAGCTCCTACAATGAGCAGTTCTTC. It codes for CASSFQGASSYNEQFF.

This clonotype was seen at least ten times. The gene calls are TRBV28 and TRBJ1-5; the D is unclear. Germline assignment: CDR1 MDHEN and CDR2 SYDVKM. V shed 2 bases and J shed 5 bases, with 4 bases lying between them. The CDR3 covers 12 residues. DNA for the CDR3: TGTGCCAGCAGTTTACCCTATCAGCCCCAGCATTTT. Translating it yields CASSLPYQPQHF.

In this sample, this clonotype turned up many times. This chain joins TRBV12-3 or TRBV12-4 and TRBJ2-7; D unclear. V gave up 4 bases and J gave up 0 bases, with 10 bases separating them. This CDR3 has 14 amino acids. CDR3 sequence: CASSSRYGSYEQYF. CDR3 in DNA: TGTGCCAGCAGTTCCCGTTATGGCTCCTACGAGCAGTACTTC.

This clonotype showed up just a few times. The V and J genes are TRBV6-5 and TRBJ1-4; 7 bases map to TRBD1. This CDR3 contains 16 residues. Trimming cost V 3 bases and J 5 bases; bases outside gene matches: 9. Germline V lookup: CDR1 MNHEY, CDR2 SVGAGI. This CDR3 reads CASSYYRDRQNEKLFF. CDR3 nucleotide sequence: TGTGCCAGCAGTTATTACCGGGACAGACAAAATGAAAAACTGTTTTTT.

This clonotype was detected many times. The gene calls are TRBV2 and TRBJ2-5, with D perhaps TRBD2 (5 bases). The CDR3 covers 13 residues. CDR1 SNHLY and CDR2 FYNNEI come from the germline V gene. With 6 bases removed from V and 2 bases from J, the gap between germline ends came to 10 bases. The CDR3: CASRNEGQETQYF. In nucleotides, the CDR3 is TGTGCCAGCAGGAACGAGGGACAAGAGACCCAGTACTTC.

This clonotype was recorded at least ten times. The chain links TRBV2 to TRBJ2-2, with TRBD2 as a possible D gene (5 bases). CDR1 is SNHLY, CDR2 FYNNEI, per germline. The CDR3 is 16 amino acids. V lost 4 bases and J 4 bases, leaving 16 bases between the germline ends. The CDR3 region has the DNA TGTGCCAGCAGTGTAAGCGGTTTACTGGGCACCGGGGAGCTGTTTTTT. Its protein product is CASSVSGLLGTGELFF. Looking up the rest from reference TRBV2 and TRBJ2-2 gives the full variable domain: EPEVTQTPSHQVTQMGQEVILRCVPISNHLYFYWYRQILGQKVEFLVSFYNNEISEKSEIFDDQFSVERPDGSNFTLKIRSTKLEDSAMYFCASSVSGLLGTGELFFGEGSRLTVL.

This clonotype was counted only a few times. The gene calls are TRBV19 and TRBJ1-5; 9 bases map to TRBD1. V shed 8 bases and J 1 base; nucleotides not matched to a gene: 15. CDR3 length: 18 residues. Per germline, CDR1 LNHDA and CDR2 SQIVND (reference sequence). In nucleotides, the CDR3 is TGTGCCAGTGGGGCCTCCGGGACAGGGATCCTGAGCAATCAGCCCCAGCATTTT. Protein product: CASGASGTGILSNQPQHF. The complete variable domain, with remaining parts taken from reference TRBV19 and TRBJ1-5, reads DGGITQSPKYLFRKEGQNVTLSCEQNLNHDAMYWYRQDPGQGLRLIYYSQIVNDFQKGDIAEGYSVSREKKESFPLTVTSAQKNPTAFYLCASGASGTGILSNQPQHFGDGTRLSIL.

V is TRBV2 and J is TRBJ1-5, with TRBD1 identical over 10 bases. The CDR3 is made up of 13 amino acids. Looked up from germline, CDR1 is SNHLY and CDR2 is FYNNEI. Trimming took 6 bases from V and 7 from J; bases not matched to a gene: 3. In DNA, the CDR3 is TGTGCCAGCAGGACAGGGGGCTGGCAGCCCCAGCATTTT. It codes for CASRTGGWQPQHF.

This chain links TRBV27 with TRBJ2-4; no clear D gene. CDR1 and CDR2 (germline): MNHEY, SMNVEV (reference sequence). Trimming took 3 bases from V and 8 from J, leaving 11 bases between them. The CDR3 length is 13 residues. The CDR3 loop reads CASSLRPPDIQYF. The CDR3 nucleotides read TGTGCCAGCAGTTTGAGGCCGCCGGACATTCAGTACTTC.

This chain uses TRBV12-3 or TRBV12-4 with TRBJ1-2, with TRBD1 as a possible D gene (5 bases). The V end was cut by 1 base, the J end by 6 bases, with 9 bases between. The CDR3 is 13 residues long. The CDR3 sequence: CASSLGGENGYTF. The CDR3 DNA follows: TGTGCCAGCAGTTTAGGGGGGGAGAATGGCTACACCTTC.

This clonotype has at least ten counts. The V call is TRBV5-4, the J call TRBJ2-3; unclear D gene. Deletions cut 4 bases from V and 0 bases from J, with 15 bases between. The CDR3 is 16 residues long. Germline CDR1 SGHNT, CDR2 YYREEE (reference sequence). The CDR3 DNA is TGTGCCAGCAGCATGGAGCAGTTATCTAGCACAGATACGCAGTATTTT. Its protein product is CASSMEQLSSTDTQYF.

In this sample, this clonotype turned up a few times. The genes are TRBV5-1 and TRBJ2-1; 9 bases fit TRBD2. Per germline, CDR1 SGHRS and CDR2 YFSETQ. The CDR3 is 14 residues long. The V and J ends lost 4 bases and 3 bases, in that order; junction bases with no gene match: 2. The CDR3 here is CASSSGGYYNEQFF. CDR3 DNA sequence: TGCGCCAGCAGCAGCGGGGGGTACTACAATGAGCAGTTCTTC. Full variable domain (outside the CDR3, taken from reference TRBV5-1 and TRBJ2-1): KAGVTQTPRYLIKTRGQQVTLSCSPISGHRSVSWYQQTPGQGLQFLFEYFSETQRNKGNFPGRFSGRQFSNSRSEMNVSTLELGDSALYLCASSSGGYYNEQFFGPGTRLTVL.

V and J are TRBV5-4 and TRBJ2-7; 12 nucleotides agree with TRBD2. The CDR3 contains 16 residues. V shed 4 bases, J shed 1 base, and the junction held 6 bases outside the gene matches. The germline gives CDR1 SGHNT, CDR2 YYREEE (reference sequence). CDR3 nucleotide sequence: TGTGCCAGCAGCCCCTCGACTAGCGGGGGATCCTACGAGCAGTACTTC. This encodes CASSPSTSGGSYEQYF.

This clonotype was seen more than once but under ten times. The chain is built from TRBV28 and TRBJ2-7; D unresolved. CDR1 is MDHEN and CDR2 is SYDVKM in the germline V gene. With 4 bases removed from V and 7 bases from J, the gap between germline ends came to 11 bases. CDR3 length equals 12 residues. CDR3 residues: CASSSEKGEQYF. DNA for the CDR3: TGTGCCAGCAGTTCGGAAAAAGGGGAGCAGTACTTC.

The table lists this clonotype with many counts. The rearrangement joins TRBV2 to TRBJ2-5; D assignment may be TRBD1 or TRBD2 (7 bases each). V was clipped by 4 bases and J by 2 bases, with 14 bases between them. Germline loops: CDR1 SNHLY, CDR2 FYNNEI. The CDR3 spans 15 residues. The CDR3 DNA reads TGTGCCAGCAGTGTATCAGGGGGGGGTCAAGAGACCCAGTACTTC. Translated, it gives CASSVSGGGQETQYF. Full variable domain (remainder filled in from reference TRBV2 and TRBJ2-5): EPEVTQTPSHQVTQMGQEVILRCVPISNHLYFYWYRQILGQKVEFLVSFYNNEISEKSEIFDDQFSVERPDGSNFTLKIRSTKLEDSAMYFCASSVSGGGQETQYFGPGTRLLVL.

As concerns this clonotype: The final CDR3 position lacks the conserved phenylalanine or tryptophan, pointing to a likely read error. The gene calls are TRBV7-6 and TRBJ1-6, with a weak D call TRBD1 (5 bases). Germline CDR1 is SGHVS and CDR2 is FNYEAQ. V was pared by 5 bases and J by 9 bases, with 20 bases between. CDR3 length: 16 amino acids. This CDR3 is CASSPLGALSSSPLHS. The CDR3 nucleotides are TGTGCCAGCAGCCCCCTCGGGGCCCTATCGAGTTCACCCCTCCACTCT.

This clonotype was counted ten times or more. This chain joins TRBV7-8 and TRBJ1-5; D possibly corresponds to TRBD1 (5 bases). The CDR3 covers 16 residues. Germline CDR1 is SGHVS and CDR2 is FQNEAQ. V was cut by 5 bases and J by 5 bases, with 19 bases left in between. CDR3 residues: CASSKRLGREDQPQHF. The CDR3, as DNA: TGTGCCAGCAGCAAGAGGCTCGGCAGGGAGGATCAGCCCCAGCATTTT.

The chain carries TRBV5-1 and TRBJ2-7; D is uncertain. The V end lost 1 base, the J end lost 2 bases, and 10 bases lay between the germline ends. CDR1 is SGHRS and CDR2 is YFSETQ in the germline V gene. This CDR3 has 14 amino acids. CDR3 region: CASSLYFGTYEQYF. In DNA, the CDR3 is TGCGCCAGCAGCTTGTACTTCGGAACCTACGAGCAGTACTTC.